The text below deals with one TCR beta chain. Its target is unknown. The CDR3 length is 12 residues. Germline-derived CDR1 and CDR2 are SEHNR and FQNEAQ (reference sequence). The V gene end was trimmed by 4 bases and the J gene end by 8 bases; junction bases not matched to a gene: 2. This entry is derived from a study of CD8+ T cells in alopecia areata. Study information: The investigators scored severity in treated patients by the percentage of affected scalp area.

Stated treatment: oral pan-JAK inhibitor, 5-10 mg twice daily. Alopecia areata patients provided lesional scalp punch biopsies and peripheral blood. Sequencing used cDNA as its template, made by extracting RNA and reverse transcribing it. Some clones are missing from TCRdb's copy, which holds only in-frame ones; the method was immunoSEQ multiplex PCR. The table has more than 90,000 clones, around 58% seen once. The study's findings and limits: Many expanded lesional clones remained in scalp and blood on tofacitinib. Clonality in the scalp and expanded CD8+ clones ranked among the top 100 were significantly decreased by tofacitinib.

The V gene is TRBV7-9, the J gene TRBJ1-2; 9 bases are a match to TRBD1. The receptor was derived from a human donor with alopecia areata. Sequencing was performed on CD8+ T cells sorted from blood, taken at week 4, from a patient treated with tofacitinib. CDR3 sequence reads: CASSWTGDGYTF. Written as DNA, the CDR3 is TGTGCCAGCAGCTGGACAGGGGACGGCTACACCTTC.